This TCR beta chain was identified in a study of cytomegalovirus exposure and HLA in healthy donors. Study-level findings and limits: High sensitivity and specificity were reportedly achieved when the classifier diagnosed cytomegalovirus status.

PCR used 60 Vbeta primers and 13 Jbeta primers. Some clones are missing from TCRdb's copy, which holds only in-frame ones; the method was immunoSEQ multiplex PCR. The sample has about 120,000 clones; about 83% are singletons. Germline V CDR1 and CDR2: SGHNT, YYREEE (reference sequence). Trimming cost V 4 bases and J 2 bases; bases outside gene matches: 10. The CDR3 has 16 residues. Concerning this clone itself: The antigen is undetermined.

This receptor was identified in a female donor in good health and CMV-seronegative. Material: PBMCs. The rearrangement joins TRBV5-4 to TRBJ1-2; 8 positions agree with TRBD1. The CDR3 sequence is CASSLPRQGFNYGYTF. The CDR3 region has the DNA TGTGCCAGCAGCCTACCTAGACAGGGGTTCAACTATGGCTACACCTTC. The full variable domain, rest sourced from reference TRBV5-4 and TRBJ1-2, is ETGVTQSPTHLIKTRGQQVTLRCSSQSGHNTVSWYQQALGQGPQFIFQYYREEENGRGNFPPRFSGLQFPNYSSELNVNALELDDSALYLCASSLPRQGFNYGYTFGSGTRLTVV.